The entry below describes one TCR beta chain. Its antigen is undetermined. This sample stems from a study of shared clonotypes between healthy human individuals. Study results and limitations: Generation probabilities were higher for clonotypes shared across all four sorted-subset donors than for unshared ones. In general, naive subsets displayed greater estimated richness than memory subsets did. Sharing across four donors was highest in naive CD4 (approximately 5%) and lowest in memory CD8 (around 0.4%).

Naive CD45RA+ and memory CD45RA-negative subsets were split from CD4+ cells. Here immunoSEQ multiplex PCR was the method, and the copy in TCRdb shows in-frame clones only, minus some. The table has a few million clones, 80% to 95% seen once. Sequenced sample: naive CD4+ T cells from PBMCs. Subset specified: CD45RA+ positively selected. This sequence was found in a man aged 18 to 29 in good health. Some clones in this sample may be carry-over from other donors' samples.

CDR3 amino acids: CASSLALLRGGKGSYNEQFF. In DNA, the CDR3 is TGTGCCAGCAGCTTAGCTCTCCTAAGAGGGGGGAAGGGCTCCTACAATGAGCAGTTCTTC. The rearrangement links TRBV7-2 to TRBJ2-1; the D call may be TRBD1 or TRBD2 (6 bases each). V lost 0 bases to trimming and J lost 0 bases, with 21 bases between them. Germline loops: CDR1 SGHTA, CDR2 FQGNSA. This CDR3 spans 20 amino acids.